Following are 7 T cell receptor beta chains from one sample sequenced in a study of T-cell memory formation after mild COVID-19. TCRdb recomputed calls from the 5' RACE reads with MiXCR, one row per CDR3 protein. The data hold roughly 150,000 distinct CDR3 sequences, with under 15% observed a single time. The sequenced sample was PBMCs or a T cell subset sorted from them (not recorded which). The receptors shown here come from a man aged 18 to 29 who had mild COVID-19 (a few samples of this study predate the infection). Cell type and time point are not known.

The V and J genes are TRBV2 and TRBJ2-1; D gene uncertain. V was clipped by 5 bases and J by 2 bases, with 7 bases between them. The germline V gene encodes CDR1 SNHLY and CDR2 FYNNEI. This CDR3 contains 13 residues. CDR3 DNA sequence: TGTGCCAGCAGTTGGCAGACCTACAATGAGCAGTTCTTC. Translating it yields CASSWQTYNEQFF.

This clonotype has ten or more counts. This chain uses TRBV9 with TRBJ1-3; D unresolved. Germline V gives CDR1 SGDLS, CDR2 YYNGEE. V was trimmed by 2 bases and J by 2 bases, leaving 8 bases between them. This CDR3 contains 14 residues. The CDR3 region is CASSVLSAGNTIYF. DNA of the CDR3: TGTGCCAGCAGCGTGCTATCGGCTGGAAACACCATATATTTT. The full variable domain, rest sourced from reference TRBV9 and TRBJ1-3, is DSGVTQTPKHLITATGQRVTLRCSPRSGDLSVYWYQQSLDQGLQFLIQYYNGEERAKGNILERFSAQQFPDLHSELNLSSLELGDSALYFCASSVLSAGNTIYFGEGSWLTVV.

The chain employs TRBV5-1 and TRBJ2-7, with TRBD2 identical over 8 bases. CDR3 size: 15 residues. The V gene end was trimmed by 2 bases and the J gene end by 1 base; junction bases not matched to a gene: 5. Germline loops: CDR1 SGHRS, CDR2 YFSETQ. CDR3 residues: CASSFGGGHSYEQYF. Written as DNA, the CDR3 is TGCGCCAGCAGCTTCGGCGGGGGGCATTCCTACGAGCAGTACTTC.

This clonotype was observed many times. The chain is built from TRBV29-1 and TRBJ2-3; D is ambiguous. This CDR3 has 15 amino acids. The V end was cut by 4 bases, the J end by 0 bases, with 14 bases between. Germline CDR1 reads SQVTM; CDR2 reads ANQGSEA. The CDR3 here is CSVGVGMLSTDTQYF. In nucleotides, the CDR3 is TGCAGCGTTGGGGTTGGGATGTTAAGCACAGATACGCAGTATTTT.

The CDR3 DNA reads TGTGCCAGCAGCCCACCGGCGGGGGGGGTACATACGCAGTATTTT. This codes for CASSPPAGGVHTQYF. The chain uses TRBV6-5 and TRBJ2-3; TRBD2 aligns across 9 bases. CDR3 size: 15 residues. In germline, CDR1 is MNHEY, CDR2 SVGAGI. With 6 bases clipped from V and 7 bases from J, the junction kept 11 bases outside the gene matches.

This chain connects TRBV18 to TRBJ1-1, with TRBD1 as a possible D gene (6 bases). V was pared by 3 bases and J by 4 bases, with 15 bases between. In germline, CDR1 is KGHSH, CDR2 LQKENI. CDR3 length: 15 amino acids. The CDR3 here is CASSPWAGVGTEAFF. The CDR3 region has the DNA TGTGCCAGCTCACCGTGGGCAGGGGTGGGCACTGAAGCTTTCTTT.

This clonotype showed up just a few times. The chain links TRBV5-6 to TRBJ1-1; no clear D gene. The V and J ends lost 0 bases and 5 bases respectively, with 11 bases between them. The germline CDR1 and CDR2 sequences are SGHDT and YYEEEE. This CDR3 has 14 residues. The CDR3 here is CASSLGGSGTEAFF. CDR3 DNA: TGTGCCAGCAGCTTGGGGGGAAGTGGGACTGAAGCTTTCTTT.